This T cell receptor (beta chain) was sequenced during a study of blood T cell repertoires in COVID-19. Unmatched junction bases numbered 5, after V lost 4 bases and J lost 3 bases. CDR1 and CDR2 (germline): MNHEY, SVGAGI. The length of the CDR3 is 15 residues. Assay: immunoSEQ multiplex PCR; the TCRdb copy retains only in-frame clones and omits some. The data contain under 250,000 clones, approximately 83% of them seen just once; the ten biggest clones take up 2% to 3%. The sample taken for sequencing was peripheral blood. The TCR comes from a woman in her thirties or forties with active or convalescent COVID-19. The chain couples TRBV6-5 to TRBJ1-5, with 8 positions matching TRBD1. The chain's CDR3 is CASSLDRDHNQPQHF. The CDR3 nucleotides read TGTGCCAGCAGTTTGGACAGGGACCACAATCAGCCCCAGCATTTT.